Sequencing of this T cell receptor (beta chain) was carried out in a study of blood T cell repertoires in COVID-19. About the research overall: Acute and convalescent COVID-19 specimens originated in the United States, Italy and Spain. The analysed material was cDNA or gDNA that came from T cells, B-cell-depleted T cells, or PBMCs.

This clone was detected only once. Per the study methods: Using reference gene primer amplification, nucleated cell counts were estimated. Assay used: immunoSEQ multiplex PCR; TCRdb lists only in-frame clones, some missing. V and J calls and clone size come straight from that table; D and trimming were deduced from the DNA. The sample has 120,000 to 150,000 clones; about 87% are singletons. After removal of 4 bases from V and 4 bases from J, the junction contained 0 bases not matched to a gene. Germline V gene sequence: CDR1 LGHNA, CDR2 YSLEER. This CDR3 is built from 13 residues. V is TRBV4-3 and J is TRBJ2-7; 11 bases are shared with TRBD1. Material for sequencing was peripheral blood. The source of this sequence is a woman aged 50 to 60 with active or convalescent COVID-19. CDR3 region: CASSRDRGYEQYF. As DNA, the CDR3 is TGCGCCAGCAGCCGGGACAGGGGGTACGAGCAGTACTTC.